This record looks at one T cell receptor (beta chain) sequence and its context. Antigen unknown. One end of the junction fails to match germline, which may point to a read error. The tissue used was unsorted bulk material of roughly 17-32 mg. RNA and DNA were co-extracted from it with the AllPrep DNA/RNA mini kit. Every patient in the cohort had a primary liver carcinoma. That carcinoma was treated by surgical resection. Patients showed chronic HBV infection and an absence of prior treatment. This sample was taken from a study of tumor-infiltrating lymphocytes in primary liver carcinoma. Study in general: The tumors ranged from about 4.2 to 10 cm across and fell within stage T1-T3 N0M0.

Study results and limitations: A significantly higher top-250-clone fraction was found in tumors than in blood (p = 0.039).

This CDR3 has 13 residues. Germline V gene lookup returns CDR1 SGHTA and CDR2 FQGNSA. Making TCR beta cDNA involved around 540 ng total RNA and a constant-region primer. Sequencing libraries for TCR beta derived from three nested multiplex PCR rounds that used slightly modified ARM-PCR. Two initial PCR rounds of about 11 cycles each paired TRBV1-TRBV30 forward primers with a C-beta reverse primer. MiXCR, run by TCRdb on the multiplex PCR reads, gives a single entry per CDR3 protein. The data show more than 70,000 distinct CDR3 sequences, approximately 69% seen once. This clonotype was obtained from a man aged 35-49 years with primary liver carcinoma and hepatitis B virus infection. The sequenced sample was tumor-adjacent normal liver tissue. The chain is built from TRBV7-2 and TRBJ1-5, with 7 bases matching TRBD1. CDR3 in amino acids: CVSSWDSIRPQHF. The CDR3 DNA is TGTGTCAGCAGCTGGGACAGCATAAGGCCCCAGCATTTT.